This entry concerns a single T cell receptor (beta chain). This sample stems from a study of blood T cell repertoires in COVID-19. Looked up from germline, CDR1 is SGHNT and CDR2 is YYREEE (reference sequence). The length of the CDR3 is 14 residues. V gave up 5 bases and J gave up 8 bases; unmatched junction bases: 6. Sequencing used immunoSEQ multiplex PCR; TCRdb keeps in-frame clones, though not all of them. The table records about 500,000 clones, about 88% of them present only once. The source is a woman aged 50 to 65 with COVID-19, enrolled during active disease. Sequencing was carried out using peripheral blood. The chain is built from TRBV5-4 and TRBJ1-6, with 8 bases fitting TRBD1. The CDR3 nucleotides are TGTGCCAGCAGTCCGGGACAGGCGGATTCACCCCTCCACTTT. The encoded protein is CASSPGQADSPLHF.